A selection of T cell receptor beta chains follows, all from one sample in a study of response to subunit inactivated influenza vaccine. TCRdb recomputed calls from the RT-PCR reads with MiXCR, one row per CDR3 protein. The data contain around 520,000 distinct CDR3 sequences, over 9.5% of them seen just once; the ten biggest clones take up roughly 10%. The sequences come from PBMCs from blood, collected on the day of vaccination. The receptor source for this set is a man aged 45-60 years who received an inactivated influenza vaccine. Both conserved end residues are part of each CDR3. Fields, in order: D gene, J gene, V gene, clone size, CDR3 DNA, CDR3 protein. The D gene is left open where the match is weak. Clone size, where shown, is once, few, many, or a class for clones that have expanded.

TRBD2 | TRBJ2-7 | TRBV18 | - | TGTGCCAGCTCACCCCCGGGGGGGGAGTACGAGCAGTACTTC | CASSPPGGEYEQYF
TRBD2 | TRBJ2-1 | TRBV12-3/TRBV12-4 | many | TGTGCCAGCAGTCCTAGCGGGAGGGCCCTTGAGCAGTTCTTC | CASSPSGRALEQFF
TRBD2 | TRBJ2-1 | TRBV19 | many | TGTGCCAGTAGTTCAACCTTCGGGGGGGGATTCCAGTTCTTC | CASSSTFGGGFQFF
- | TRBJ2-7 | TRBV7-2 | few | TGTGCCAGCAGCTTAGGGCAGCCGGCTGGCTACGAGCAGTACTTC | CASSLGQPAGYEQYF
- | TRBJ2-2 | TRBV11-2 | - | TGTGCCAGCAGCTTAGAAGGCCTAGCGATTAACACCGGGGAGCTGTTTTTT | CASSLEGLAINTGELFF
TRBD1 | TRBJ2-7 | TRBV4-2 | - | TGTGCCAGCAGCCAAGATAGGGACAGATCCTACGAGCAGTACTTC | CASSQDRDRSYEQYF
- | TRBJ2-3 | TRBV12-3/TRBV12-4 | - | TGTGCCAGCACTCCGCAGCCAGATACGCAGTATTTT | CASTPQPDTQYF
- | TRBJ1-6 | TRBV30 | many | TGTGCCTGGAGCATTGGGTTTGGTTCACCCCTCCACTTT | CAWSIGFGSPLHF
TRBD2 | TRBJ2-1 | TRBV6-2/TRBV6-3 | few | TGTGCCAGCAGTCCCGGCGGGGGTCTGCCCAATGAGCAGTTCTTC | CASSPGGGLPNEQFF
TRBD2 | TRBJ2-5 | TRBV7-9 | few | TGTGCCAGCAGCTTAGGACTAGCATGGGAGACCCAGTACTTC | CASSLGLAWETQYF
- | TRBJ1-2 | TRBV30 | - | TGTGCCTGGAGTGCTCCCAGGGAACTTGGCTATGGCTACACCTTC | CAWSAPRELGYGYTF